This T cell receptor beta chain was identified during a study of blood T cell repertoires in COVID-19. For the study at large: Italy, Spain and the United States were the sources of the convalescent and acute COVID-19 samples. T cells, B-cell-depleted T cells, or PBMCs supplied cDNA or gDNA.

Clones were sequenced by immunoSEQ multiplex PCR, and TCRdb holds only the in-frame ones, with some missing. The data show approximately 100,000 clones, with roughly 88% seen just once and 9.5% to 15% held by the top ten. The CDR3 consists of 15 residues. V was clipped by 7 bases and J by 0 bases; unmatched bases: 7. Germline V gene sequence: CDR1 LNHDA, CDR2 SQIVND (reference sequence). This receptor was identified in a human donor in a cohort sampled during active COVID-19. The J gene is TRBJ2-7, the V gene TRBV19; TRBD1 matches at 9 bases. The sample comprised peripheral blood. The CDR3 here is CASTPWGQGSYEQYF. CDR3 coding DNA: TGTGCCAGTACCCCTTGGGGACAGGGCTCCTACGAGCAGTACTTC.